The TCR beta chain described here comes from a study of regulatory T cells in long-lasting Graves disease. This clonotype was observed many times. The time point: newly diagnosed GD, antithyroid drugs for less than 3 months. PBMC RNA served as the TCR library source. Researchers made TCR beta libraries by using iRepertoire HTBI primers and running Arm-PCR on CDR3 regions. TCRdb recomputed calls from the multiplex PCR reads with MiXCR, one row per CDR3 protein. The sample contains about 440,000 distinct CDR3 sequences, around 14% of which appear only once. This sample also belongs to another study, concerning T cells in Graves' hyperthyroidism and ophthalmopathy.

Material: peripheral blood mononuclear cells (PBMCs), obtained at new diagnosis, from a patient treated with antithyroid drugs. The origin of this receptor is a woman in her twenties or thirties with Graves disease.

CDR3 sequence (DNA): TGTGCCTGGAGTAATGGGGCGCTAGCTTTCTTT. Protein sequence: CAWSNGALAFF. The chain couples TRBV30 to TRBJ1-1; D is perhaps TRBD1 (5 bases). V lost 2 bases and J 10 bases, leaving 11 bases between the germline ends. The CDR3 is 11 residues long. In germline, CDR1 is GTSNPN, CDR2 SVGIG (reference sequence). Supplemented by reference TRBV30 and TRBJ1-1, the full variable domain reads SQTIHQWPATLVQPVGSPLSLECTVEGTSNPNLYWYRQAAGRGLQLLFYSVGIGQISSEVPQNLSASRPQDRQFILSSKKLLLSDSGFYLCAWSNGALAFFGQGTRLTVV.